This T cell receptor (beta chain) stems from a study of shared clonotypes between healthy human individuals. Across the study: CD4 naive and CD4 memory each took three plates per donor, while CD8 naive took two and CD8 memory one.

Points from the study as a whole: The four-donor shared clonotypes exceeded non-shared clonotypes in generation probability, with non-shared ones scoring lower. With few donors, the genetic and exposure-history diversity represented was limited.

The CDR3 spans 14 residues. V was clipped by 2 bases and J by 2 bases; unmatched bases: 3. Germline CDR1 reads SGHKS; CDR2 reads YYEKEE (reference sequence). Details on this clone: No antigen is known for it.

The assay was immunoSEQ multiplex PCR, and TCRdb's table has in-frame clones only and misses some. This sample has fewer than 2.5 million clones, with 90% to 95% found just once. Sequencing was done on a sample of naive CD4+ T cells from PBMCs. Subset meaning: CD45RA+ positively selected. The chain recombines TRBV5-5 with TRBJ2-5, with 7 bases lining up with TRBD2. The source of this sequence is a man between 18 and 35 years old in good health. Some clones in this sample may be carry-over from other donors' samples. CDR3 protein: CASSFPGLQETQYF. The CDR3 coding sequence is TGTGCCAGCAGCTTCCCGGGACTACAAGAGACCCAGTACTTC.